This TCR beta chain originates from a study of read filtering for tumor transcriptome and immune sequencing. With 5 bases removed from V and 0 bases from J, the gap between germline ends came to 16 bases. Germline lookup yields CDR1 DFQATT and CDR2 SNEGSKA (reference sequence). This CDR3 is built from 15 residues. From around 0.4 ug of RNA, a library with molecular barcoded alpha/delta and beta/gamma adaptors was made. TCRdb ran MiXCR on the reads and lists one entry per CDR3 protein. Found here are about 35,000 distinct CDR3 sequences, about 13% of them singletons; the top ten hold 5.5% to 7%. Bone marrow was sampled from every patient at the time of active disease. General study points: About four fifths of IR-seq clonotypes had a single read, yet these held 3% to 4% of reads. This fraction held mixed bone marrow immune cells after CD138-negative sorting.

For this clonotype: Its antigen is as yet unknown.

The sequence was collected from a donor at least 40 years old with multiple myeloma. Sequenced input: a population of CD138-negative cells sorted from bone marrow. The chain couples TRBV20-1 to TRBJ1-1; D is undetermined. CDR3 sequence reads: CSAPRIRSMNTEAFF. The CDR3 DNA follows: TGCAGTGCTCCCCGGATCCGCTCTATGAACACTGAAGCTTTCTTT.